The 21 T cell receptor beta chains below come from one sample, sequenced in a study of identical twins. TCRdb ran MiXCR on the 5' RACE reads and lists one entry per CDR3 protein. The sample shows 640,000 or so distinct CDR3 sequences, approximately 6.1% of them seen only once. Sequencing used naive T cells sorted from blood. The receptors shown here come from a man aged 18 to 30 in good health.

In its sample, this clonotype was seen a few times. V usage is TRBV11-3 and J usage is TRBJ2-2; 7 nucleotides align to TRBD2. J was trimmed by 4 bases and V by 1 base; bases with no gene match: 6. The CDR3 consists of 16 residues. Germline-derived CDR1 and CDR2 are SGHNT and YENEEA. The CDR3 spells CASSLVRGRGTGELFF. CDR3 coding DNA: TGTGCCAGCAGCTTAGTCCGCGGGAGAGGCACCGGGGAGCTGTTTTTT.

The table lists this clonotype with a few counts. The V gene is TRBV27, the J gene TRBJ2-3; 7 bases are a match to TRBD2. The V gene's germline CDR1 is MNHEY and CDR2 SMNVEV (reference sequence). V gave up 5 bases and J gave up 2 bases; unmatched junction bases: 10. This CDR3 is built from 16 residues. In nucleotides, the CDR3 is TGTGCCAGCAGTCCACTAGCGACCGTACCCACAGATACGCAGTATTTT. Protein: CASSPLATVPTDTQYF.

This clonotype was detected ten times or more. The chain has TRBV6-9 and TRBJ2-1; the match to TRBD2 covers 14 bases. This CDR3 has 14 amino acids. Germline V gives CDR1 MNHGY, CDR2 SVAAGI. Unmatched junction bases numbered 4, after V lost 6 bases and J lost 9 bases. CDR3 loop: CASSGLAGGGEQFF. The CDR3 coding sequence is TGTGCCAGCAGCGGACTAGCGGGAGGTGGTGAGCAGTTCTTC.

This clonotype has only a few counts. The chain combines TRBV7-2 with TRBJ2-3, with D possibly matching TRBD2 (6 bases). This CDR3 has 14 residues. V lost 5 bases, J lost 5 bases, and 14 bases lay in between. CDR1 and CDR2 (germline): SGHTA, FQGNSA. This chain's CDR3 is CASSRDLWGDTQYF. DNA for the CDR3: TGTGCCAGCAGCCGGGACTTATGGGGAGATACGCAGTATTTT.

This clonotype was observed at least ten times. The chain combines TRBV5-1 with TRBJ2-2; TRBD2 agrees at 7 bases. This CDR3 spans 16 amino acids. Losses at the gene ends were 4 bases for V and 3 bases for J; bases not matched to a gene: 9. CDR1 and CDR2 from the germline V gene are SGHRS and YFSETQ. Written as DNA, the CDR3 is TGCGCCAGCAGCGGTACCGGGACTACCTACACCGGGGAGCTGTTTTTT. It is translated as CASSGTGTTYTGELFF.

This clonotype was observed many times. In nucleotides, the CDR3 is TGCAGTGCAGTTTTGACAGGGGGCGGCAATCAGCCCCAGCATTTT. Translating gives CSAVLTGGGNQPQHF. The chain uses TRBV20-1 and TRBJ1-5, with 10 nucleotides matching TRBD1. Germline V gene sequence: CDR1 DFQATT, CDR2 SNEGSKA (reference sequence). The ends lost 6 bases at V and 2 bases at J; junction bases unmatched: 7. This CDR3 spans 15 amino acids.

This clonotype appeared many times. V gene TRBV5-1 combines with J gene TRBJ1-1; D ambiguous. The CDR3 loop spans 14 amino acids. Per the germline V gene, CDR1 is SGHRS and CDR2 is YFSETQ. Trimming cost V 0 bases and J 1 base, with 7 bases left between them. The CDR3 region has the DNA TGCGCCAGCAGCTTGGCCTCTCCGAACACTGAAGCTTTCTTT. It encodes CASSLASPNTEAFF.

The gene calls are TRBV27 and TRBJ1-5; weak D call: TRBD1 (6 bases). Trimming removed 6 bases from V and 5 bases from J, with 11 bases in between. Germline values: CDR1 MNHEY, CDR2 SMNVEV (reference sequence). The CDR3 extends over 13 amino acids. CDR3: CASRSDRYQPQHF. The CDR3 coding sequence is TGTGCCAGCAGGTCAGACAGGTATCAGCCCCAGCATTTT.

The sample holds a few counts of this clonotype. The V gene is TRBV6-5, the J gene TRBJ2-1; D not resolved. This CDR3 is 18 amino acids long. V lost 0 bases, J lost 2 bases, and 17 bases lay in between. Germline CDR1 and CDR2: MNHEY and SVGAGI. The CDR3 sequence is CASSYSIGPPNAYNEQFF. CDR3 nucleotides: TGTGCCAGCAGTTACTCGATAGGACCCCCAAATGCCTACAATGAGCAGTTCTTC.

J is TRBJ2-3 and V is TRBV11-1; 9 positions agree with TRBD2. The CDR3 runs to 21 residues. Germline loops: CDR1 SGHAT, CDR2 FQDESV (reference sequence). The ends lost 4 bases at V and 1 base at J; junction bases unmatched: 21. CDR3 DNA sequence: TGTGCCAGCAGCTCCTATCCCGGGACTAGCCGAAGTGGGGACGGCACAGATACGCAGTATTTT. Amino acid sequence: CASSSYPGTSRSGDGTDTQYF.

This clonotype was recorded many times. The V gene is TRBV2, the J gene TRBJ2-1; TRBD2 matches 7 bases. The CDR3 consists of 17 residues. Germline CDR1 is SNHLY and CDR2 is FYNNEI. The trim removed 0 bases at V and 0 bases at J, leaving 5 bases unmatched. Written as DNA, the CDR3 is TGTGCCAGCAGTGAAGCAGCAGCGGGGTACTCCTACAATGAGCAGTTCTTC. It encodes CASSEAAAGYSYNEQFF.

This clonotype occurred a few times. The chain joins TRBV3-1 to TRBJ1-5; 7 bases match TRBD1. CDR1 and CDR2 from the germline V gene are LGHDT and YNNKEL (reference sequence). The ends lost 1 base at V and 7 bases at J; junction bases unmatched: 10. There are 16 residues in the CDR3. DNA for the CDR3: TGTGCCAGCAGCCAAGGAACGGGACAGTTGAGGCAGCCCCAGCATTTT. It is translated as CASSQGTGQLRQPQHF.

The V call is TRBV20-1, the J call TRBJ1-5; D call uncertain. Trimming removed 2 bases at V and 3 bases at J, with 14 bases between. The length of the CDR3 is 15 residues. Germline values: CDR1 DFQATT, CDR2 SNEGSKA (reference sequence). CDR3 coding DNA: TGCAGTGCTAGACCCGGGGAGGGTTACAATCAGCCCCAGCATTTT. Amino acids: CSARPGEGYNQPQHF.

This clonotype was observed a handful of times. CDR3 DNA: TGTGCCAGCAGCACCCTCAATCAGCCCCAGCATTTT. It specifies CASSTLNQPQHF. The chain carries TRBV7-2 and TRBJ1-5; D is uncertain. V dropped 5 bases and J dropped 3 bases, with 5 bases sitting between them. Germline assignment: CDR1 SGHTA and CDR2 FQGNSA. This CDR3 is built from 12 residues.

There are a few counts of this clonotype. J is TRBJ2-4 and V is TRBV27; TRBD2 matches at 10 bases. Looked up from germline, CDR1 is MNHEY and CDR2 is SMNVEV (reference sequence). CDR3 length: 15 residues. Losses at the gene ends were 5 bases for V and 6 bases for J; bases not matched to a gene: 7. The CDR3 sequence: CASSPASGRGNIQYF. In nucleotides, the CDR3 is TGTGCCAGCAGTCCCGCTAGCGGGAGAGGAAACATTCAGTACTTC.

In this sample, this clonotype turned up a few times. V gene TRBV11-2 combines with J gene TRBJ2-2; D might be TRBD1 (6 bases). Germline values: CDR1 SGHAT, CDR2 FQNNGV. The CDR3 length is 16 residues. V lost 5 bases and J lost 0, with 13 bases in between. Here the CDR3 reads CASSLGTHANTGELFF. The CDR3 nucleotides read TGTGCCAGCAGCCTCGGGACACACGCGAACACCGGGGAGCTGTTTTTT.

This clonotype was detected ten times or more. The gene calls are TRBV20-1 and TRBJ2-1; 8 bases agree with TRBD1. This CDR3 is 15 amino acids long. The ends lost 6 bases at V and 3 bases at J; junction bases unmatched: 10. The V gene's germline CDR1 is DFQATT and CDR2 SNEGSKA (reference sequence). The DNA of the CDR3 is TGCAGTGCAAATCCCCGTGACAGGGGCTACAATGAGCAGTTCTTC. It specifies CSANPRDRGYNEQFF.

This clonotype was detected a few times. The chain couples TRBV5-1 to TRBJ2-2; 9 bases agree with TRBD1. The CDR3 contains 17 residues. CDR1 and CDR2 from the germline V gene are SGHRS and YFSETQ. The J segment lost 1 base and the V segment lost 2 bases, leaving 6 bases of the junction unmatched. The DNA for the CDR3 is TGCGCCAGCAGCTTCGAACCGACAGGGGGGAACACCGGGGAGCTGTTTTTT. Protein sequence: CASSFEPTGGNTGELFF.

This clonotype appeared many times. CDR3 sequence (DNA): TGCGCCAGCGACGTAGGGGGAAGCGGGCCAGATACGCAGTATTTT. This sequence encodes CASDVGGSGPDTQYF. The chain carries TRBV5-1 and TRBJ2-3; D may correspond to TRBD1 or TRBD2 (6 bases each). Germline CDR1 reads SGHRS; CDR2 reads YFSETQ. CDR3 length: 15 amino acids. Trimming pared 7 bases from V and 4 bases from J, leaving 19 bases between.

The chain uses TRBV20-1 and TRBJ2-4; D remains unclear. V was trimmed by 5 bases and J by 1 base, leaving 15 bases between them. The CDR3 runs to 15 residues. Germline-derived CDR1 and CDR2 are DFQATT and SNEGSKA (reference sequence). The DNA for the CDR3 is TGCAGTGCTCCGGACCGTTCCCGGGCCAAAAACATTCAGTACTTC. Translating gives CSAPDRSRAKNIQYF.

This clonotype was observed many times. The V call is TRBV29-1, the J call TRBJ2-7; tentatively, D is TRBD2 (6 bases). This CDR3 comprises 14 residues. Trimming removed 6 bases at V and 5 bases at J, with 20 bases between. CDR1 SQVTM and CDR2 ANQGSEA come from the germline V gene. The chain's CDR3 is CSVAGGWKKDEQYF. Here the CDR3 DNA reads TGCAGCGTGGCCGGGGGATGGAAAAAGGACGAGCAGTACTTC.